What follows are 5 T cell receptor beta chains derived from one specimen sequenced in a study of tumor-infiltrating lymphocytes in primary liver carcinoma. Between 20 and 30 mg of unsorted bulk tissue served as the source from which RNA and DNA were co-extracted. A primer matching the constant region was used to make TCR beta cDNA from approximately 500 ng of total RNA. Slightly modified ARM-PCR with three nested multiplex PCR rounds yielded TCR beta libraries. Use of TRBV1-TRBV30 forward primers with a C-beta reverse primer characterized the first two PCR rounds, which lasted around 11 cycles each. One entry per CDR3 protein results from TCRdb running MiXCR on the multiplex PCR reads. This table holds around 70,000 distinct CDR3 sequences, over 60% found once. Sequencing used liver tumor tissue from sampling region 4. Noted subset: tumor region T4, right-lateral pole. These TCRs come from a man aged 35 to 55 with primary liver carcinoma and hepatitis B virus infection.

This clonotype showed up just once. Here the CDR3 reads CSVSGTRGLCEAFF. CDR3 sequence (DNA): TGCAGCGTGTCAGGGACACGGGGTTTGTGTGAAGCTTTCTTT. J is TRBJ1-1 and V is TRBV29-1; D is possibly TRBD1 (6 bases). This CDR3 region has 14 residues. Germline V CDR1 and CDR2: SQVTM, ANQGSEA. Deletions cut 6 bases from V and 7 bases from J, with 21 bases between.

Turning to this clonotype: Sequence at one end of the junction differs from germline and may be a read error. This sequence joins TRBV28 and TRBJ2-5; 11 nucleotides match TRBD2. Germline V CDR1 and CDR2: MDHEN, SYDVKM. The CDR3 length is 16 residues. The DNA for the CDR3 is TGTACCAGCGCAGACGATAGCGGGAGGGCCAGGGAGACCCAGTACTTC. Its translation: CTSADDSGRARETQYF.

Points on this clonotype: One base away lies a much larger clone, so this may be a sequencing read error. The chain combines TRBV7-8 with TRBJ2-5; tentative D call: TRBD2 (6 bases). V dropped 7 bases and J dropped 7 bases, with 19 bases sitting between them. Per germline, CDR1 SGHVS and CDR2 FQNEAQ. CDR3 length: 14 residues. The CDR3 bases are TGTGCCAGCAATGGCGGAGGTATGGGAGGGACCCAGTACTTC. Amino acid sequence: CASNGGGMGGTQYF.

The chain links TRBV4-1 to TRBJ1-1, with 7 bases that match TRBD1. This CDR3 contains 16 residues. Germline CDR1 MGHRA, CDR2 YSYEKL. V trimming: 0 bases; J trimming: 11 bases; junction bases outside the gene matches: 15. In DNA form, the CDR3 reads TGCGCCAGCAGCCAAGACCCCTCAGGGGGGGTTTACGAGGCTTTCTTT. Translated, it gives CASSQDPSGGVYEAFF.

In its sample, this clonotype was seen once. At one end the junction does not follow the germline gene, possibly because of a read error. This chain connects TRBV29-1 to TRBJ2-3; 8 bases agree with TRBD2. Germline V gives CDR1 SQVTM, CDR2 ANQGSEA. The CDR3 is 14 residues long. CDR3 region: CSVSGGPMADTQYF. The CDR3 DNA reads TGCAGCGTTTCGGGAGGGCCGATGGCAGATACACAGTATTTT.